This TCR beta chain was sequenced during a study of shared clonotypes between healthy human individuals. Study conclusions and caveats: Unshared clonotypes carried lower generation probabilities than those common to all four donors. The sharing of 4.5% to 5% of naive CD4 clonotypes was seen across a handful of donors.

Repertoires were generated with immunoSEQ multiplex PCR, while TCRdb's copy carries only in-frame clones and drops some. Of some 1,100,000 clones listed, approximately 80% are singletons. Note on this clone: The antigen remains unidentified.

Adult donors, all healthy and HIV-negative, had no recent acute infections or vaccinations. The clonotype comes from a young man in good health. Some clones in this sample may be carry-over from other donors' samples. The sample comprised memory CD4+ T cells from PBMCs. Documented subset: CD45RA-negative fraction.

CDR3 sequence (DNA): TGTGCCAGCAGTTCTGGACTAGCGGCTAAAGAGACCCAGTACTTC. Translation: CASSSGLAAKETQYF. The V gene is TRBV5-4, the J gene TRBJ2-5; 10 bases fit TRBD2. The trim removed 5 bases at V and 3 bases at J, leaving 7 bases unmatched. The germline gives CDR1 SGHNT, CDR2 YYREEE (reference sequence). The CDR3 spans 15 residues.